Below, one T cell receptor (beta chain) is given with its context. The sample belongs to a study of T cell changes during pregnancy in multiple sclerosis. Sequencing was performed with immunoSEQ multiplex PCR; in TCRdb, only in-frame clones are kept and a portion is missing. This sample has roughly 40,000 clones, with about 90% found just once. The CDR3 runs 14 residues. V lost 4 bases, J lost 8 bases, and 15 bases lay in between. Germline loops: CDR1 LGHNT, CDR2 FRNRAP. The source was CD4+ T cells from peripheral blood mononuclear cells, collected after pregnancy. This receptor was taken from a female donor in good health, enrolled as a control in a pregnancy study. V is TRBV12-5 and J is TRBJ2-1; tentatively, D is TRBD2 (5 bases). The DNA of the CDR3 is TGTGCTAGTGGTTACGGGCCAGCGGTCGATGAGCAGTTCTTC. This gives the protein CASGYGPAVDEQFF.